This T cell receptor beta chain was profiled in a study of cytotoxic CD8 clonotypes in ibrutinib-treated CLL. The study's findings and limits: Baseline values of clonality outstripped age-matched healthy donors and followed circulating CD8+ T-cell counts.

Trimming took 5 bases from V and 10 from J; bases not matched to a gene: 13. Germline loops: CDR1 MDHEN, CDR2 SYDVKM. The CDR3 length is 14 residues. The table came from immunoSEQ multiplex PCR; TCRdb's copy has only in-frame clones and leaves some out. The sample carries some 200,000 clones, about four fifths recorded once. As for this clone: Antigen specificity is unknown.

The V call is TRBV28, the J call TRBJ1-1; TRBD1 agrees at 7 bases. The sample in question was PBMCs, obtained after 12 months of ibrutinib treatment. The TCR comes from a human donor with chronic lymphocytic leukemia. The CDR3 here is CASSKRQGRASAFF. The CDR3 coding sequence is TGTGCCAGCAGTAAACGACAGGGAAGGGCTTCAGCTTTCTTT.